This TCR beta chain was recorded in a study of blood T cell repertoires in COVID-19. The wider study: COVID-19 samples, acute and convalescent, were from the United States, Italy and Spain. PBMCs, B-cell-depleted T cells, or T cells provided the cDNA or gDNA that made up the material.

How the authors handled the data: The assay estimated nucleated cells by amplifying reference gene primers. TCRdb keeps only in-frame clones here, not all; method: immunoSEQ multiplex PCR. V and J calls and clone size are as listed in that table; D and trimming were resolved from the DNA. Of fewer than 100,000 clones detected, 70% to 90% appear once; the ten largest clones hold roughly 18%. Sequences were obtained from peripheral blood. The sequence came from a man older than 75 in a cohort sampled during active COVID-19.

CDR3: CASSVAREGTEAFF. The CDR3 DNA reads as TGTGCCAGCAGCGTAGCCAGGGAGGGCACTGAAGCTTTCTTT. V usage is TRBV9 and J usage is TRBJ1-1, with D maybe TRBD1 (5 bases). V lost 0 bases and J 4 bases, leaving 10 bases between the germline ends. The germline V gene has CDR1 SGDLS and CDR2 YYNGEE. This CDR3 spans 14 amino acids.